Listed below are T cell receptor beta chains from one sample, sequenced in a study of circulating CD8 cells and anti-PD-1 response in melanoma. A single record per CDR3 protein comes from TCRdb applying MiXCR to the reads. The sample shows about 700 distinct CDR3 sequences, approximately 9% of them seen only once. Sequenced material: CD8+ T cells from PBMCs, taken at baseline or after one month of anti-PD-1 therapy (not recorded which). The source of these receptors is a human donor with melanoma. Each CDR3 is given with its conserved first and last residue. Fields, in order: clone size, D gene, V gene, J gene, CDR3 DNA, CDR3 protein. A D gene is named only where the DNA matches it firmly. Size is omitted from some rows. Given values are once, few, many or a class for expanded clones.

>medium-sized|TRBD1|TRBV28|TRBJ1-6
TGTGCCAGCAGTTTATTGACAGGGGTCTCACCCCTCCACTTT
CASSLLTGVSPLHF
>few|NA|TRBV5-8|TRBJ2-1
TGTGCCAGCAGCTTGTGGCGGAACAATGAGCAGTTCTTC
CASSLWRNNEQFF
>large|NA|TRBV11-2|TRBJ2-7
TGTGCCAGCAGCTTAGGACAGCTCTACGAGCAGTACTTC
CASSLGQLYEQYF
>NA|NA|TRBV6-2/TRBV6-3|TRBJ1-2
TGTGCCAGCAGTTACTCGGAAGGGGACGGATCCGGCTACACCTTC
CASSYSEGDGSGYTF
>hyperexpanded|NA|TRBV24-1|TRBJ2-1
TGTGCCACCAGTGATTTTCCAGGGGACTACAATGAGCAGTTCTTC
CATSDFPGDYNEQFF
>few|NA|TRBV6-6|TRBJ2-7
TGTGCCAGCAGTTACAGTCCGAACTACGAGCAGTACTTC
CASSYSPNYEQYF
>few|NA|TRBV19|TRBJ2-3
TGTGCCAGTAGTATCTATACAGATACGCAGTATTTT
CASSIYTDTQYF
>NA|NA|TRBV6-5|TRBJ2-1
TGTGCCAGCAGTATATCACAGGGCTGGGGCAATGAGCAGTTCTTC
CASSISQGWGNEQFF
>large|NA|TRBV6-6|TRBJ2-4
TGTGCCAGCAGTTATACCCATTCCCCCGGAATAGCCAAAAACATTCAGTACTTC
CASSYTHSPGIAKNIQYF
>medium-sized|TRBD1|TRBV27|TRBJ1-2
TGTGCCAGCAGCGGGGACAGGTCCTATGGCTACACCTTC
CASSGDRSYGYTF
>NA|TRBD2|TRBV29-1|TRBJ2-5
TGCAGCGTTGCTAGCGGGGGAAGGGAGACCCAGTACTTC
CSVASGGRETQYF
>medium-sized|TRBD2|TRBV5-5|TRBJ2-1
TGTGCCAGCAGCTTGGAGGTTAGCGGGAGCGGTGAGCAGTTCTTC
CASSLEVSGSGEQFF
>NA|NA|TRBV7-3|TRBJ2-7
TGTGCCAGCAGCTCGGGATCGGGCGAGCAGTACTTC
CASSSGSGEQYF
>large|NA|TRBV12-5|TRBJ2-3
TGTGCTAGTTTTCACGTAGGCGGGGATGAGAGCCCAGATACGCAGTATTTT
CASFHVGGDESPDTQYF
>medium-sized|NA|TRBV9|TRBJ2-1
TGTGCCAGCAGCGTAGAGGGGCCAGCGGCCCACAATGAGCAGTTCTTC
CASSVEGPAAHNEQFF
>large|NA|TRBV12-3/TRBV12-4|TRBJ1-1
TGTGCCAGCAGTTCCCGGTCTGACACTGAAGCTTTCTTT
CASSSRSDTEAFF
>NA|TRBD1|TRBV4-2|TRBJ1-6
TGTGCCAGCTCTTCAGGGAGGGGGCCTAATCCATCCCTCCACTTT
CASSSGRGPNPSLHF
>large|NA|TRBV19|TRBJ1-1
TGTGCCAGTAGTATGTCGTCAGGCAGCCTCACTGAAGCTTTCTTT
CASSMSSGSLTEAFF
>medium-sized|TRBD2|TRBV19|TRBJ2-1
TGTGCCAGTAGTTTGACTAGCGGGGACTACAATGAGCAGTTCTTC
CASSLTSGDYNEQFF
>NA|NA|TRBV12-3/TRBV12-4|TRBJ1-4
TGTGCCAGCAGTCGGGAGAGTCTAAATGAAAAACTGTTTTTT
CASSRESLNEKLFF
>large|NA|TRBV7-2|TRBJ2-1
TGTGCCAGCAGCTTAGGACAGCACAATGAGCAGTTCTTC
CASSLGQHNEQFF
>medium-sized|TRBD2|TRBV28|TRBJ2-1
TGTGCCAGCAGCACTAGCGTTGAGCAGTTCTTC
CASSTSVEQFF
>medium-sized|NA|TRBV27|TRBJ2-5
TGTGCCAGCAGTTTATCGCCGGGACGGCCCCAGTACTTC
CASSLSPGRPQYF
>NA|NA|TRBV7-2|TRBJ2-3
TGTGCCAGCAGCCCTCCTCGGGGGGCGGATACGCAGTATTTT
CASSPPRGADTQYF
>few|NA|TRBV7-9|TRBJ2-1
TGTGCCAGCAGCGAAGGGTATAGCGGTAATGAGCAGTTCTTC
CASSEGYSGNEQFF
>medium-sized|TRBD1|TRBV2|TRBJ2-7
TGTGCCAGCAGTGAAGGGTACAGGGGGTTCTACGAGCAGTACTTC
CASSEGYRGFYEQYF
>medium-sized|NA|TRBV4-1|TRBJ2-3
TGCGCCAGCAGCCAAGAGTGGGCCTCTTCCACAGATACGCAGTATTTT
CASSQEWASSTDTQYF
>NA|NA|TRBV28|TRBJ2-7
TGTGCCAGCAGTCCACTCTACGAGCAGTACTTC
CASSPLYEQYF
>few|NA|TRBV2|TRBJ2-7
TGTGCCAGCAGTGTGGAGGGAGTTTCCTACGAGCAGTACTTC
CASSVEGVSYEQYF
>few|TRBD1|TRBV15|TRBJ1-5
TGTGCCACCAGCCCGACAGGGAATCAGCCCCAGCATTTT
CATSPTGNQPQHF
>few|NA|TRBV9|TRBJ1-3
TGTGCCAGCAGCGTAGAACCGCCAGGAGGGGACGGAAACACCATATATTTT
CASSVEPPGGDGNTIYF
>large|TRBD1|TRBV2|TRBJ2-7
TGTGCCAGCAGTGACGGGACAGGGAGTACCTACGAGCAGTACTTC
CASSDGTGSTYEQYF
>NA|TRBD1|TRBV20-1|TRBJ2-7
TGCAGTGCTGACTCGTCGGACAGGCCTACCTACGAGCAGTACTTC
CSADSSDRPTYEQYF
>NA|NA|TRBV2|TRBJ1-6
TGTGCCAGCAGTGACACAGGGTATAATTCACCCCTCCACTTT
CASSDTGYNSPLHF
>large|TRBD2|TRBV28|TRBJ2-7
TGTGCCAGCAGTTTATCGGGGGGTGGCTACGAGCAGTACTTC
CASSLSGGGYEQYF
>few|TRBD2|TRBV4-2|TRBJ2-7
TGTGCCACCGGACTAGGAGAAGCCTACGAGCAGTACTTC
CATGLGEAYEQYF
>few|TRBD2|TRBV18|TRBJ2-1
TGTGCCAGCTCTTCCACTAGCGGGGGGGATAATGAGCAGTTCTTC
CASSSTSGGDNEQFF
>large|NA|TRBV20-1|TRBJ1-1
TGCAGTGCTAGATCCGGGACGTCTCCGGGGGAAGCTTTCTTT
CSARSGTSPGEAFF
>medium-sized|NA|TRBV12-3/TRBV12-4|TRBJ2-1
TGTGCCAGCCGGGAAGCCCTAACCAGCTCCTACAATGAGCAGTTCTTC
CASREALTSSYNEQFF
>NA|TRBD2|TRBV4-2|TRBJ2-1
TGTGCCAGCAGCCAAGGGGGCGCAGCGGGGGACAATGAGCAGTTCTTC
CASSQGGAAGDNEQFF
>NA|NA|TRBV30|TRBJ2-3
TGTGCCTGGAGTGTACTGGAAGGGGATACGCAGTATTTT
CAWSVLEGDTQYF
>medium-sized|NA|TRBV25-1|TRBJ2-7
TGTGCCAGCCGGGCCCTTTACGAGCAGTACTTC
CASRALYEQYF
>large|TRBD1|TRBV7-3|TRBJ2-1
TGTGCCAGCAGCTTCGGGACAGGCCTTTCCAATGAGCAGTTCTTC
CASSFGTGLSNEQFF
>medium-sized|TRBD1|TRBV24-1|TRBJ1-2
TGTGCCACCAGTGACAGGGGGAAGAACTATGGCTACACCTTC
CATSDRGKNYGYTF
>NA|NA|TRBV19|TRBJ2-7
TGTGCCACCGCGACATCCTCCTACGAGCAGTACTTC
CATATSSYEQYF
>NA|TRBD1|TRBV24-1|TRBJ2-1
TGTGCCACCAGTGATTCCAGGACAGGAGAAATCAATGAGCAGTTCTTC
CATSDSRTGEINEQFF